This entry lists 5 T cell receptor beta chains sequenced from one sample in a study of beta chain features in type 1 diabetes. The entirety of the isolated RNA underwent reverse transcription, so expressed TCRB transcripts were sequenced. Clones were read by immunoSEQ multiplex PCR, and TCRdb kept only the in-frame ones, dropping some. The sample holds more than 120,000 clones, about 13% seen once. General observations from the study: In all four CD4+ subsets, TCRB CDR3 length was significantly, moderately reduced in type 1 diabetes.

The antigens for these receptors are not known. The sequencing input was central memory CD4+ T cells from blood. All receptors come from a young man with type 1 diabetes.

V gene TRBV19 combines with J gene TRBJ2-2; D might be TRBD1 or TRBD2, each matching 5 bases. CDR1 and CDR2 from the germline V gene are LNHDA and SQIVND (reference sequence). Trimming removed 7 bases from V and 4 bases from J, with 13 bases in between. The CDR3 runs to 14 residues. The CDR3 DNA follows: TGTGCCAGTACCGGGACGGCTGGCACCGGGGAGCTGTTTTTT. Residues: CASTGTAGTGELFF.

The J gene is TRBJ1-1, the V gene TRBV5-6; the D gene is possibly TRBD1 (5 bases). Trimming shortened V by 4 bases and J by 2 bases, and 9 bases separated the two germline ends. The CDR3 has 13 residues. The germline V gene encodes CDR1 SGHDT and CDR2 YYEEEE. For the CDR3, the DNA is TGTGCCAGCAGCAGGGGAGTAAACACTGAAGCTTTCTTT. It specifies CASSRGVNTEAFF.

Only a few counts were recorded for this clone. V usage is TRBV18 and J usage is TRBJ2-3, with D tentatively TRBD1 or TRBD2 (6 bases each). Per the germline V gene, CDR1 is KGHSH and CDR2 is LQKENI. V was pared by 3 bases and J by 3 bases, with 10 bases between. This CDR3 is 14 amino acids long. CDR3 sequence: CASSPPGATDTQYF. CDR3 nucleotide sequence: TGTGCCAGCTCACCCCCGGGGGCTACAGATACGCAGTATTTT.

This clone has more than one count but fewer than ten. The V and J genes are TRBV2 and TRBJ1-4; D not resolved. V lost 7 bases and J 4 bases, leaving 16 bases between the germline ends. The CDR3 has 15 residues. The V gene's germline CDR1 is SNHLY and CDR2 FYNNEI. The DNA for the CDR3 is TGTGCCAGCATCCGATTGGACGCCCTTAATGAAAAACTGTTTTTT. Its protein is CASIRLDALNEKLFF.

This clone was counted between two and nine times. This chain links TRBV30 with TRBJ1-1, with D tentatively TRBD1 (6 bases). Germline assignment: CDR1 GTSNPN and CDR2 SVGIG (reference sequence). The CDR3 totals 13 residues. V was clipped by 5 bases and J by 2 bases, with 12 bases between them. In nucleotides, the CDR3 is TGTGCCTGGGCCGGACAGTTCAACACTGAAGCTTTCTTT. Its protein product is CAWAGQFNTEAFF.